The 9 T cell receptor beta chains in this list originate from one sample, sequenced in a study of cytomegalovirus exposure and HLA in healthy donors (dated by TCRdb to 2016 to 2017). Library preparation was by the immunoSEQ multiplex PCR assay. For the multiplex PCR, a mixture combining 60 forward primers for TCR Vbeta segments and 13 reverse primers for TCR Jbeta segments was used. TCRdb retrieved this table from immuneACCESS and kept in-frame rearrangements only. Not all clones are present; in checked studies, unresolved V genes account for under half, and no reason is known for the remainder. The sample has roughly 150,000 clones on record, 75% to 90% of them singletons. The ten biggest clones cover approximately 2.1% of the sample. The sequencing input was PBMCs. The receptors come from a male donor in good health and CMV-seronegative.

The CDR3 DNA is TGTGCCAGCAGCTTAGGGGACAGTGGAAACACCATATATTTT. Translated, it gives CASSLGDSGNTIYF. The V gene is TRBV7-9, the J gene TRBJ1-3; 7 bases align to TRBD1. Germline CDR1 and CDR2: SEHNR and FQNEAQ (reference sequence). The CDR3 is made up of 14 amino acids. Trimming at V came to 1 base and at J to 3 bases, leaving 0 bases not matched to a gene.

V gene TRBV7-2 combines with J gene TRBJ1-5, with a tentative D call TRBD1 (5 bases). Trimming took off 4 bases at V and 3 bases at J, with 10 bases between the two ends. The CDR3 covers 14 residues. Germline-derived CDR1 and CDR2 are SGHTA and FQGNSA. This CDR3 reads CASSSTGVNQPQHF. The CDR3 DNA reads as TGTGCCAGCAGCTCCACAGGAGTCAATCAGCCCCAGCATTTT.

V usage is TRBV5-1 and J usage is TRBJ1-4; TRBD1 aligns across 8 bases. From germline, CDR1 is SGHRS and CDR2 YFSETQ. CDR3 size: 15 residues. J lost 5 bases, V lost 4 bases, and 7 bases had no gene match. The CDR3 bases are TGCGCCAGCAGCAAAGGACAGGGAGGGAATGAAAAACTGTTTTTT. Encoded protein: CASSKGQGGNEKLFF. The full variable domain, completed using reference TRBV5-1 and TRBJ1-4, is KAGVTQTPRYLIKTRGQQVTLSCSPISGHRSVSWYQQTPGQGLQFLFEYFSETQRNKGNFPGRFSGRQFSNSRSEMNVSTLELGDSALYLCASSKGQGGNEKLFFGSGTQLSVL.

The gene calls are TRBV4-1 and TRBJ1-2, with 8 bases matching TRBD1. Germline V lookup: CDR1 MGHRA, CDR2 YSYEKL. This CDR3 has 16 amino acids. Trimming removed 1 base from V and 4 bases from J; junction bases left unmatched: 8. CDR3 nucleotide sequence: TGCGCCAGCAGCCAAGGTTGGACAGGGAGGAGCTATGGCTACACCTTC. Translation gives CASSQGWTGRSYGYTF.

The chain has TRBV5-1 and TRBJ1-2; D possibly corresponds to TRBD1 (6 bases). V was clipped by 5 bases and J by 8 bases, with 13 bases between them. Looked up from germline, CDR1 is SGHRS and CDR2 is YFSETQ. The CDR3 sequence is 12 residues long. The DNA of the CDR3 is TGCGCCAGCAGAGCGGACAGCACAGGCTACACCTTC. Its translation: CASRADSTGYTF.

The V gene is TRBV12-5, the J gene TRBJ2-5; D may be TRBD1 (6 bases). The DNA end lines up better with TRBJ2-7; the J call may be wrong. The CDR3 sequence is 14 residues long. Germline V gives CDR1 LGHNT, CDR2 FRNRAP. The CDR3 sequence: CASGSLDSSYEQYF. The CDR3 bases are TGTGCTAGTGGTTCTCTGGACAGCTCCTACGAGCAGTACTTC.

The chain employs TRBV10-3 and TRBJ2-5; TRBD2 might be the D (6 bases). Germline CDR1 reads ENHRY; CDR2 reads SYGVKD. There are 13 residues in the CDR3. V lost 4 bases to trimming and J lost 2 bases, with 8 bases between them. The CDR3 sequence is CAISVAEQETQYF. The CDR3, as DNA: TGTGCCATCAGTGTAGCGGAGCAAGAGACCCAGTACTTC.

The genes are TRBV19 and TRBJ1-1; D is uncertain. The CDR3 extends over 14 amino acids. CDR1 is LNHDA and CDR2 is SQIVND in the germline V gene (reference sequence). V dropped 7 bases and J dropped 3 bases, with 15 bases sitting between them. The CDR3: CASTYAGSHTEAFF. Written as DNA, the CDR3 is TGTGCCAGTACCTACGCGGGCAGTCACACTGAAGCTTTCTTT.

This chain uses TRBV2 with TRBJ1-1, with no clear D. This CDR3 has 13 residues. Germline CDR1 reads SNHLY; CDR2 reads FYNNEI. Trimming took 2 bases from V and 8 from J, leaving 12 bases between them. CDR3 sequence: CASSETFGVEAFF. CDR3 nucleotide sequence: TGTGCCAGCAGTGAAACGTTCGGGGTGGAAGCTTTCTTT.